The present entry profiles one TCR beta chain with its context. This sample is drawn from a study of blood T cell repertoires in COVID-19. Looking at the study overall: Specimens from acute and convalescent COVID-19 originated in the United States, Italy and Spain. PBMCs, B-cell-depleted T cells, or T cells were the source of the cDNA or gDNA that made up the material.

The CDR3 is made up of 14 amino acids. V lost 4 bases and J lost 5, with 15 bases in between. Germline CDR1 SGHRS, CDR2 YFSETQ. Per the study methods: Reference gene primer amplification gave nucleated cell count estimates. The assay was immunoSEQ multiplex PCR, and TCRdb's table has in-frame clones only and misses some. The V and J calls and clone size come from that table; D and trimming were worked out from the DNA. This table has some 380,000 clones, 90% appearing once. Sequenced input: peripheral blood. The rearrangement uses TRBV5-1 and TRBJ1-1; the D gene is possibly TRBD1 (6 bases). The source of this sequence is a man younger than 30 with active or convalescent COVID-19. The CDR3 loop is CASSDTGSGTEAFF. Written as DNA, the CDR3 is TGCGCCAGCAGCGATACAGGGTCGGGGACTGAAGCTTTCTTT.